This T cell receptor (beta chain) derives from a study of cytomegalovirus exposure and HLA in healthy donors. Looking at the study overall: An earlier analysis identified approximately 110 million unique TCR beta sequences in about 179 million T cells. Inside one of the first data releases sat around 86 million unique TCRs taken from HLA-typed donors. General observations from the study: In a later analysis, specific HLA alleles were associated with about 18,000 TCR beta sequences at a 0.05 false discovery rate.

V lost 4 bases to trimming and J lost 0 bases; unmatched junction nucleotides: 17. The CDR3 is 20 amino acids. Germline CDR1 reads WSHSY; CDR2 reads SAAADI. As regards this clone: Antigen unknown.

PCR employed 60 Vbeta and 13 Jbeta primers. The assay was immunoSEQ multiplex PCR, and TCRdb's table has in-frame clones only and misses some. The table records around 86,000 clones, approximately 7.1% of them present only once. This receptor was taken from a man between 50 and 59 years old in good health and CMV-seronegative. The sequencing input was PBMCs. The chain carries TRBV10-2 and TRBJ2-4, with 8 bases that match TRBD1. CDR3 residues: CASSVATGVGGWGAKNIQYF. Written as DNA, the CDR3 is TGCGCCAGCAGTGTCGCGACAGGGGTTGGAGGGTGGGGAGCCAAAAACATTCAGTACTTC.